Presented here are 18 T cell receptor beta chains from one specimen sequenced in a study of T cells in Graves' hyperthyroidism and ophthalmopathy. Amplified regions were TCR beta CDR3 sequences from RNA transcripts. The TCR CDR3 first-round RT-PCR relied on the HTBI primer set. TCRdb analysed the multiplex PCR reads with MiXCR anew, one entry per CDR3 protein. This sample has hundreds of thousands of distinct CDR3 sequences, with 15% to 20% found just once. Material for sequencing was blood. The source of these receptors is a woman aged 30 to 39 with Graves' hyperthyroidism.

In this sample, this clonotype turned up many times. This chain connects TRBV7-9 to TRBJ2-7; no reliable D call. V was shortened by 1 base and J by 6 bases, with 7 bases between the two germline ends. The length of the CDR3 is 12 residues. Germline V gene sequence: CDR1 SEHNR, CDR2 FQNEAQ (reference sequence). The CDR3 is CASSLGPGEQYF. In DNA, the CDR3 is TGTGCCAGCAGCTTAGGCCCCGGCGAGCAGTACTTC. Filled out from reference TRBV7-9 and TRBJ2-7, the complete variable domain reads DTGVSQNPRHKITKRGQNVTFRCDPISEHNRLYWYRQTLGQGPEFLTYFQNEAQLEKSRLLSDRFSAERPKGSFSTLEIQRTEQGDSAMYLCASSLGPGEQYFGPGTRLTVT.

There are a few counts of this clonotype. The V gene is TRBV25-1, the J gene TRBJ1-1; D is uncertain. CDR1 MGHDK and CDR2 SYGVNS come from the germline V gene. The V and J ends lost 5 bases and 0 bases respectively, with 13 bases between them. This CDR3 comprises 15 residues. CDR3 bases: TGTGCCAGCAGTCATCCGCAGTCCATGAACACTGAAGCTTTCTTT. Its protein product is CASSHPQSMNTEAFF.

V gene TRBV30 combines with J gene TRBJ2-1, with unresolved D. The CDR3 contains 12 residues. V lost 2 bases to trimming and J lost 8 bases, with 10 bases between them. The V gene's germline CDR1 is GTSNPN and CDR2 SVGIG (reference sequence). The CDR3 DNA sequence: TGTGCCTGGAGTAACCACGGCGATGAGCAGTTCTTC. This sequence encodes CAWSNHGDEQFF.

This clonotype was recorded a few times. This chain uses TRBV7-2 with TRBJ2-7, with 7 nucleotides matching TRBD2. Per the germline V gene, CDR1 is SGHTA and CDR2 is FQGNSA. V dropped 5 bases and J dropped 3; count of bases not matched to a gene: 16. The CDR3 runs to 17 residues. In DNA form, the CDR3 reads TGTGCCAGCAGCAGAACTTCCGGGGGAGGGAAAGACTACGAGCAGTACTTC. It specifies CASSRTSGGGKDYEQYF.

This sequence joins TRBV20-1 and TRBJ2-3, with a weak D call TRBD2 (5 bases). Germline loops: CDR1 DFQATT, CDR2 SNEGSKA (reference sequence). CDR3 length: 17 residues. V dropped 0 bases and J dropped 5 bases, with 21 bases sitting between them. As DNA, the CDR3 is TGCAGTGCTAGAGATCCTCGGACTGGGTTTGAGGGAGATACGCAGTATTTT. Translated, it gives CSARDPRTGFEGDTQYF.

This clonotype was recorded a few times. J is TRBJ1-2 and V is TRBV6-1, with D perhaps TRBD1 (6 bases). Trimming removed 5 bases at V and 0 bases at J, with 13 bases between. The CDR3 runs 15 residues. Germline V CDR1 and CDR2: MNHNS, SASEGT. CDR3 protein: CASSLRRTANYGYTF. In nucleotides, the CDR3 is TGTGCCAGCAGTCTTCGTCGGACAGCTAACTATGGCTACACCTTC.

With respect to this clonotype: Possible read error: a much larger clone is one base away. The chain links TRBV7-8 to TRBJ2-1, with a tentative D call TRBD1 (5 bases). The CDR3 runs to 13 residues. Trimming pared 2 bases from V and 7 bases from J, leaving 9 bases between. CDR1 and CDR2 from the germline V gene are SGHVS and FQNEAQ. In DNA form, the CDR3 reads TGTGCCAGCAGCTTAAGGGCAGGGAATGAGCAGTTCTTC. It yields the protein CASSLRAGNEQFF.

The J gene is TRBJ2-3, the V gene TRBV6-1, with D tentatively TRBD2 (6 bases). Trimming cost V 2 bases and J 0 bases, with 12 bases left between them. The CDR3 runs 16 residues. The V gene's germline CDR1 is MNHNS and CDR2 SASEGT. The CDR3 DNA follows: TGTGCCAGCAGTGAACCCCTAGCGTCTAGCACAGATACGCAGTATTTT. Translation: CASSEPLASSTDTQYF.

This clonotype appeared many times. V gene TRBV12-3 or TRBV12-4 combines with J gene TRBJ1-1; maybe TRBD1 (5 bases). Trimming took off 5 bases at V and 1 base at J, with 17 bases between the two ends. The CDR3 runs to 16 residues. This CDR3 is CASSPGRWRANTEAFF. The CDR3 DNA reads as TGTGCCAGCAGTCCAGGGCGTTGGAGAGCGAACACTGAAGCTTTCTTT.

This chain joins TRBV6-5 and TRBJ1-1; weak D call: TRBD1 (6 bases). Germline assignment: CDR1 MNHEY and CDR2 SVGAGI. The CDR3 has 17 residues. V lost 2 bases to trimming and J lost 1 base, with 17 bases between them. The CDR3 region has the DNA TGTGCCAGCAGTTACGGGCTAGCACAGGGCGGGAACACTGAAGCTTTCTTT. Its protein is CASSYGLAQGGNTEAFF.

The rearrangement joins TRBV30 to TRBJ1-1; D unclear. This CDR3 comprises 14 residues. V was cut by 3 bases and J by 0 bases, with 11 bases left in between. Per germline, CDR1 GTSNPN and CDR2 SVGIG (reference sequence). The CDR3 loop reads CAWSKRTVNTEAFF. The CDR3 DNA follows: TGTGCCTGGAGCAAAAGGACTGTGAACACTGAAGCTTTCTTT.

This rearrangement joins TRBV5-8 to TRBJ2-3; D not resolved. Germline V CDR1 and CDR2: SGHTS, YDEGEE. CDR3 size: 15 residues. V dropped 4 bases and J dropped 4 bases, with 16 bases sitting between them. The CDR3 region has the DNA TGTGCCAGCAGCGACCAGTCGTTGCGGTCAGATACGCAGTATTTT. Protein: CASSDQSLRSDTQYF.

The rearrangement joins TRBV6-1 to TRBJ1-5; no firm D call. CDR1 and CDR2 (germline): MNHNS, SASEGT. The CDR3 has 17 amino acids. Trimming removed 1 base at V and 0 bases at J, with 13 bases between. The CDR3 DNA reads as TGTGCCAGCAGTGAAGTCTGGCGGCCGTATAGCAATCAGCCCCAGCATTTT. Translating it yields CASSEVWRPYSNQPQHF.

This clonotype was seen repeatedly, ten times or more. The V gene is TRBV7-9, the J gene TRBJ2-1; D is uncertain. Germline assignment: CDR1 SEHNR and CDR2 FQNEAQ (reference sequence). Trimming shortened V by 4 bases and J by 4 bases, and 11 bases separated the two germline ends. There are 14 residues in the CDR3. The CDR3 region has the DNA TGTGCCAGCAGCTCCATGGACGGTTACAATGAGCAGTTCTTC. It translates to CASSSMDGYNEQFF.

The rearrangement links TRBV12-3 or TRBV12-4 to TRBJ1-4; possibly TRBD1 for D (5 bases). The CDR3 sequence is 14 residues long. Between the trimmed V and J ends, which lost 6 bases and 2 bases, there was a span of 10 bases. The CDR3 DNA is TGTGCCAGCAGCCGACGGGGCACTAATGAAAAACTGTTTTTT. Protein: CASSRRGTNEKLFF.

The sample holds many counts of this clonotype. The J gene is TRBJ2-5, the V gene TRBV7-9; D uncertain. This CDR3 contains 15 residues. V was clipped by 1 base and J by 4 bases, with 13 bases between them. The germline CDR1 and CDR2 sequences are SEHNR and FQNEAQ (reference sequence). Here the CDR3 reads CASSLGFGLTETQYF. CDR3 coding DNA: TGTGCCAGCAGCTTAGGGTTCGGGCTAACAGAGACCCAGTACTTC.

The gene calls are TRBV5-6 and TRBJ2-7; TRBD2 matches at 7 bases. CDR1 SGHDT and CDR2 YYEEEE come from the germline V gene. Germline trimming cut 5 bases from V and 5 bases from J; bases unmatched to any gene: 13. The CDR3 contains 15 residues. CDR3 DNA sequence: TGTGCCAGCAGTCAGGAGGGGCGGGAGAACAACGAGCAGTACTTC. Its translation: CASSQEGRENNEQYF.

The sample holds a few counts of this clonotype. The rearrangement links TRBV20-1 to TRBJ2-1, with D unclear. V was pared by 6 bases and J by 9 bases, with 12 bases between. The germline gives CDR1 DFQATT, CDR2 SNEGSKA (reference sequence). This CDR3 has 11 residues. The CDR3 nucleotides are TGCAGTGCCAGCATTGCGGTTGAGCAGTTCTTC. This codes for CSASIAVEQFF.